The present TCR beta chain was sequenced within a study of identical twins. TCRdb called the 5' RACE reads again in MiXCR, with one record for every CDR3 protein. The sample carries around 340,000 distinct CDR3 sequences, 9% to 15% recorded once. V was cut by 4 bases and J by 0 bases, with 6 bases left in between. The CDR3 length is 14 residues. CDR1 and CDR2 (germline): MGHDK, SYGVNS. These data were likewise used in another study, on yellow fever vaccine responses in identical twins.

This TCR was recovered from a woman aged 18-29 years in good health. The sequenced sample was CD8+ T cells sorted from blood. V is TRBV25-1 and J is TRBJ2-2; D is unresolved. CDR3 nucleotide sequence: TGTGCCAGCAGTGCTGGCACGAACACCGGGGAGCTGTTTTTT. Protein product: CASSAGTNTGELFF. The whole variable domain, remainder taken from reference TRBV25-1 and TRBJ2-2, is EADIYQTPRYLVIGTGKKITLECSQTMGHDKMYWYQQDPGMELHLIHYSYGVNSTEKGDLSSESTVSRIRTEHFPLTLESARPSHTSQYLCASSAGTNTGELFFGEGSRLTVL.